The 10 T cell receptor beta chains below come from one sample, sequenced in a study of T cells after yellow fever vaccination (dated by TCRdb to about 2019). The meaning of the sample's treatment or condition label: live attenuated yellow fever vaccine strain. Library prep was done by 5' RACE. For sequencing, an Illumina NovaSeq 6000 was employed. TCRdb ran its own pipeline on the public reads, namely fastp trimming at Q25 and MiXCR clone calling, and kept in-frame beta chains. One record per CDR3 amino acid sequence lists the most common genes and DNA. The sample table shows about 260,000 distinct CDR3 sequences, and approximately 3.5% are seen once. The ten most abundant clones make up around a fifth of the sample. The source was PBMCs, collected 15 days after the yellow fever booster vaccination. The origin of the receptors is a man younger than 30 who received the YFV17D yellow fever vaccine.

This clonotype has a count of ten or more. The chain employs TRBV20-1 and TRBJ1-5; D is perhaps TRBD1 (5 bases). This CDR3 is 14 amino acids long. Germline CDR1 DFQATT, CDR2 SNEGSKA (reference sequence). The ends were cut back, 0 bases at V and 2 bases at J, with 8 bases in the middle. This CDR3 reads CSARDLGGNQPQHF. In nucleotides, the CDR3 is TGCAGTGCTAGAGATCTAGGGGGCAATCAGCCCCAGCATTTT.

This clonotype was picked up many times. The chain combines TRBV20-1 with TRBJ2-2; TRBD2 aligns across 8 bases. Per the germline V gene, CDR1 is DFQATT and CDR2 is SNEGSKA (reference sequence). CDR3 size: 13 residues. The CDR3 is CTTGTRNTGELFF. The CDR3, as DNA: TGCACCACCGGGACTAGAAACACCGGGGAGCTGTTTTTT.

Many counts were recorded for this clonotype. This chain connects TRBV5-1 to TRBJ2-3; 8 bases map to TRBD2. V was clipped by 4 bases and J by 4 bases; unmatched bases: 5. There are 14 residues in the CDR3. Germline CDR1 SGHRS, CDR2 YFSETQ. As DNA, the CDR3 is TGCGCCAGCAGCATCGGACTAGCTGCAGATACGCAGTATTTT. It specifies CASSIGLAADTQYF.

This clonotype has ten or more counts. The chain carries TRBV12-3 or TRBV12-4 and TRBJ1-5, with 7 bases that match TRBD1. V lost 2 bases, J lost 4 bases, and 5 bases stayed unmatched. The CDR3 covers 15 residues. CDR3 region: CASSLKGAGNQPQHF. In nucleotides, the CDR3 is TGTGCCAGCAGTTTAAAGGGGGCGGGAAATCAGCCCCAGCATTTT.

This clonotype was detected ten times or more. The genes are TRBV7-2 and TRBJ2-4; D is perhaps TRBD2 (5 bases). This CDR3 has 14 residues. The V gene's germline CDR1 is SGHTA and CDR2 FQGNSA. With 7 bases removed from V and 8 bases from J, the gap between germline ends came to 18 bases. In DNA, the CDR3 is TGTGCCAGCACCCCCGGGGTGGGTCCTTACATTCAGTACTTC. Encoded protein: CASTPGVGPYIQYF.

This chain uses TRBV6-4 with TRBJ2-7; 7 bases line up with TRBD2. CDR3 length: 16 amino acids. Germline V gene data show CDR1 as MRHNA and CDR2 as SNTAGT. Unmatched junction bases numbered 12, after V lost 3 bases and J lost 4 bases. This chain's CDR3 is CASSDLFLGGRYEQYF. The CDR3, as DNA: TGTGCCAGCAGTGATCTTTTTCTGGGGGGGAGGTACGAGCAGTACTTC.

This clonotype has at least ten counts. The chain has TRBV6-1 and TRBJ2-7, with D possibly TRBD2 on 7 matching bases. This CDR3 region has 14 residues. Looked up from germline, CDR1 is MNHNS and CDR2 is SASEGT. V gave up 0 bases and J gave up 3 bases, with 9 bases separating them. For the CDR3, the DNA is TGTGCCAGCAGTGAAGCGGGGGGGCTCTACGAGCAGTACTTC. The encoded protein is CASSEAGGLYEQYF.

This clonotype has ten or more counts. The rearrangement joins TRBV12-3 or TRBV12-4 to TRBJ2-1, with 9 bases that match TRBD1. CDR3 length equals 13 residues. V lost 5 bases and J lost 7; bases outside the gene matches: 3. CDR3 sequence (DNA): TGTGCCAGCAGTCTGGACAGGGGAAATGAGCAGTTCTTC. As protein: CASSLDRGNEQFF.

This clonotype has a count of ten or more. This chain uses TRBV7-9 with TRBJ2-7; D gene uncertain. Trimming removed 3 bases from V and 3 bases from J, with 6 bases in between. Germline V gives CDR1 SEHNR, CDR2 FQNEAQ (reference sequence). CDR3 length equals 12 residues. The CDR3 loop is CASSFPDYEQYF. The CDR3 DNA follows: TGTGCCAGCAGCTTCCCGGACTACGAGCAGTACTTC.

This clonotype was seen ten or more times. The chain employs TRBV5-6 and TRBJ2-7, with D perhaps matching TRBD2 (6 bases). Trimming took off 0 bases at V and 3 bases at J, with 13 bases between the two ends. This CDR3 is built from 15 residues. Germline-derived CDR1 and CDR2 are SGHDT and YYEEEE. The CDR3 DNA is TGTGCCAGCAGCTTGGTGCGTGCGGGGAACTACGAGCAGTACTTC. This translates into CASSLVRAGNYEQYF.